This is a list of T cell receptor beta chains from one sample in a study of T cell responses to AZD1222 COVID-19 vaccine. Repertoires were generated with immunoSEQ multiplex PCR, while TCRdb's copy carries only in-frame clones and drops some. The repertoire holds about 140,000 clones, with roughly 89% as singletons. This sample comprised peripheral blood, obtained on day 0 of AZD1222 vaccination. Receptors were obtained from an adult in good health. Both conserved end residues are part of each CDR3. A D gene is named only where the DNA matches it firmly. Clone size is shown for a subset of rows, as once, few, many or a class of expanded clone.

clone_size,j_call,v_call,d_call,cdr3_aa,cdr3_nt
NA,TRBJ2-1,TRBV11-3,NA,CASSSHLAYNEQFF,TGTGCCAGCAGCTCCCACCTAGCTTACAATGAGCAGTTCTTC
NA,TRBJ2-7,TRBV6-5,TRBD2,CASSYPNLAGQNEQYF,TGTGCCAGCAGTTACCCTAACCTAGCGGGACAGAACGAGCAGTACTTC
NA,TRBJ1-5,TRBV18,NA,CASSPGGQPQHF,TGTGCCAGCTCACCCGGGGGTCAGCCCCAGCATTTT
NA,TRBJ2-7,TRBV7-8,NA,CASSLGETTYEQYF,TGTGCCAGCAGCTTAGGAGAAACAACCTACGAGCAGTACTTC
NA,TRBJ1-1,TRBV18,TRBD1,CASSPGTGGIWNTEAFF,TGTGCCAGCTCACCCGGGACAGGGGGCATCTGGAACACTGAAGCTTTCTTT
NA,TRBJ1-2,TRBV19,NA,CASGVTGPNYGYTF,TGTGCCAGTGGTGTCACAGGTCCAAACTATGGCTACACCTTC
NA,TRBJ1-4,TRBV5-1,NA,CASNPGMANEKLFF,TGCGCCAGTAACCCGGGGATGGCTAATGAAAAACTGTTTTTT
once,TRBJ1-5,TRBV7-9,NA,CASSLGAGLQPQHF,TGTGCCAGCAGCTTAGGGGCAGGGCTCCAGCCCCAGCATTTT
few,TRBJ2-3,TRBV27,NA,CASSSMTDTQYF,TGTGCCAGCAGTTCGATGACAGATACGCAGTATTTT
NA,TRBJ1-1,TRBV6-5,TRBD1,CASRTDRGTEAFF,TGTGCCAGCAGGACGGACAGGGGAACTGAAGCTTTCTTT
once,TRBJ2-1,TRBV5-8,NA,CASSLWQGHEQFF,TGTGCCAGCAGCTTGTGGCAGGGCCATGAGCAGTTCTTC
NA,TRBJ2-3,TRBV28,TRBD2,CASTTSVDLRTMTSGRSDTQYF,TGTGCCAGCACCACCTCAGTCGATCTAAGGACGATGACTAGCGGGAGATCAGATACGCAGTATTTT
NA,TRBJ2-2,TRBV4-2,NA,CASSQDRPTNTGELFF,TGTGCCAGCAGCCAAGATCGGCCTACGAACACCGGGGAGCTGTTTTTT
NA,TRBJ2-1,TRBV29-1,TRBD2,CSVEGPSGYNEQFF,TGCAGCGTTGAGGGTCCTAGCGGCTACAATGAGCAGTTCTTC
NA,TRBJ2-3,TRBV27,NA,CASSTWRTGRTDTQYF,TGTGCCAGCAGCACCTGGCGGACGGGCCGCACAGATACGCAGTATTTT
NA,TRBJ1-5,TRBV6-2/TRBV6-3,TRBD1,CASSRGQGSSNQPQHF,TGTGCCAGCAGTCGGGGACAGGGTAGTAGCAATCAGCCCCAGCATTTT
NA,TRBJ2-3,TRBV7-2,NA,CASSLALSTDTQYF,TGTGCCAGCAGCTTAGCCCTTAGCACAGATACGCAGTATTTT
NA,TRBJ2-7,TRBV4-2,NA,CASSQELYGYEQYF,TGTGCCAGCAGCCAAGAGCTTTACGGGTACGAGCAGTACTTC
once,TRBJ2-5,TRBV18,TRBD2,CASSPWREARGETQYF,TGTGCCAGCTCACCATGGCGGGAGGCCCGGGGAGAGACCCAGTACTTC
NA,TRBJ1-2,TRBV19,TRBD1,CASSIDRLPDRGPVYGYTF,TGTGCCAGTAGTATAGATCGTTTGCCTGACAGGGGGCCAGTCTATGGCTACACCTTC
NA,TRBJ2-7,TRBV7-8,NA,CASSLRGPSPDEQYF,TGTGCCAGCAGCTTACGCGGACCGAGTCCCGACGAGCAGTACTTC
few,TRBJ1-4,TRBV2,NA,CASTGGPGVFF,TGTGCCAGCACTGGAGGACCGGGTGTGTTTTTT
NA,TRBJ2-7,TRBV6-4,NA,CASSDSSLEGPEQYF,TGTGCCAGCAGTGACTCGAGTCTAGAGGGCCCAGAGCAGTACTTC
once,TRBJ2-3,TRBV9,TRBD2,CASSESGGARDTQYF,TGTGCCAGCAGCGAAAGCGGGGGGGCCAGGGATACGCAGTATTTT
NA,TRBJ1-1,TRBV20-1,NA,CSASKGAEAFF,TGCAGTGCTAGTAAGGGGGCTGAAGCTTTCTTT
NA,TRBJ1-2,TRBV28,TRBD1,CASSLSGGYGYTF,TGTGCCAGCAGTTTATCAGGGGGTTATGGCTACACCTTC
NA,TRBJ2-7,TRBV27,TRBD2,CASSLFGTGRTSGRYEQYF,TGTGCCAGCAGTTTATTTGGGACAGGGAGGACTAGCGGGAGGTACGAGCAGTACTTC
NA,TRBJ1-3,TRBV14,NA,CASSPAGRRSGNTIYF,TGTGCCAGCAGCCCGGCCGGACGCCGCTCGGGAAACACCATATATTTT
NA,TRBJ1-2,TRBV4-1,TRBD1,CASSQPGGKRGYTF,TGCGCCAGCAGCCAACCAGGGGGAAAACGGGGCTACACCTTC
NA,TRBJ2-3,TRBV18,NA,CASSLFPGISTDTQYF,TGTGCCAGCTCACTGTTCCCCGGGATTAGCACAGATACGCAGTATTTT
NA,TRBJ2-3,TRBV6-5,NA,CASRASTDTQYF,TGTGCCAGCAGGGCTAGCACAGATACGCAGTATTTT
NA,TRBJ2-2,TRBV12-1,NA,CASSFSLAPSGTNTGELFF,TGTGCCAGCAGCTTCTCACTAGCCCCCTCGGGTACGAACACCGGGGAGCTGTTTTTT
NA,TRBJ1-2,TRBV11-2,TRBD1,CASSLSLQGANTF,TGTGCCAGCAGCTTAAGCCTGCAGGGGGCTAACACCTTC
NA,TRBJ1-1,TRBV7-2,NA,CASSTTRGDTEAFF,TGTGCCAGCAGCACCACAAGAGGGGACACTGAAGCTTTCTTT
NA,TRBJ1-3,TRBV6-5,NA,CASRGPEMDTIYF,TGTGCCAGCAGGGGGCCCGAAATGGACACCATATATTTT
once,TRBJ1-6,TRBV6-1,NA,CASSEGTNNSPLHF,TGTGCCAGCAGTGAAGGGACAAATAATTCACCCCTCCACTTT
NA,TRBJ1-5,TRBV2,NA,CASSLGPLVNQPQHF,TGTGCCAGCAGCCTCGGTCCGCTGGTCAATCAGCCCCAGCATTTT
NA,TRBJ1-3,TRBV5-1,NA,CASSWDGNSGNTIYF,TGCGCCAGCAGTTGGGACGGGAACTCTGGAAACACCATATATTTT
NA,TRBJ2-5,TRBV6-5,NA,CASSYSGRGETQYF,TGTGCCAGCAGTTACTCAGGCAGAGGGGAGACCCAGTACTTC
few,TRBJ2-3,TRBV5-5,TRBD1,CASSIAGTGGRDTQYF,TGTGCCAGCAGCATCGCCGGGACAGGGGGCAGAGATACGCAGTATTTT
NA,TRBJ1-1,TRBV28,NA,CASMGDTEAFF,TGTGCCAGCATGGGGGACACTGAAGCTTTCTTT
NA,TRBJ1-5,TRBV7-9,NA,CASSLDFSNQPQHF,TGTGCCAGCAGCTTAGACTTCAGCAATCAGCCCCAGCATTTT
NA,TRBJ2-7,TRBV7-9,TRBD1,CASSFEGGTGYSYEQYF,TGTGCCAGCAGCTTCGAAGGGGGGACAGGTTATTCCTACGAGCAGTACTTC
NA,TRBJ2-1,TRBV6-5,NA,CASGMGGPYNEQFF,TGTGCCAGCGGAATGGGGGGGCCCTACAATGAGCAGTTCTTC
once,TRBJ2-7,TRBV28,TRBD1,CASSNSGTGGAYEQYF,TGTGCCAGCAGTAACTCCGGGACAGGGGGCGCGTACGAGCAGTACTTC